Below are 10 T cell receptor beta chains sequenced from a single sample in a study of blood T cell repertoires in COVID-19. The repertoire was sequenced with immunoSEQ multiplex PCR; TCRdb's copy has only in-frame clones and lacks some. Among 85,000 to 120,000 clones listed, over 85% were seen once. The sequencing sample was made of peripheral blood. The origin of the receptors is a woman aged 50 to 65 with COVID-19, enrolled during active disease.

The gene calls are TRBV12-2 and TRBJ1-1. TRBV12-2 is flagged as a pseudogene. The CDR3 is 13 residues long. This CDR3 is CASRLRGGTEAFF. For the CDR3, the DNA is TGTGCAAGTCGCTTGCGGGGAGGCACTGAAGCTTTCTTT.

For the CDR3, the DNA is TGCGCCAGCAGTGAGTCTGGCGGGGCTGAGCAGTTCTTC. Amino acid sequence: CASSESGGAEQFF. This chain connects TRBV10-1 to TRBJ2-1; tentative D call: TRBD2 (6 bases). V was clipped by 0 bases and J by 9 bases, with 9 bases between them. The CDR3 has 13 residues. CDR1 is WNHNN and CDR2 is SYGVQD in the germline V gene (reference sequence).

Remarks on this clone: This specimen includes other DNA sequences encoding the same CDR3. The rearrangement uses TRBV19 and TRBJ1-5; D gene ambiguous. The CDR3 runs to 15 residues. Trimming pared 3 bases from V and 0 bases from J, leaving 9 bases between. Germline lookup yields CDR1 LNHDA and CDR2 SQIVND (reference sequence). The CDR3, as DNA: TGTGCCAGTAGTATTACTGAACCTAGCAATCAGCCCCAGCATTTT. Translating gives CASSITEPSNQPQHF.

CDR3 residues: CASSFFPSYEQYV. In DNA form, the CDR3 reads TGTGCCAGCAGCTTTTTCCCTTCCTACGAGCAGTACGTC. The rearrangement joins TRBV5-4 to TRBJ2-7; no clear D gene. The CDR3 loop spans 13 amino acids. Germline CDR1 SGHNT, CDR2 YYREEE (reference sequence). Between the trimmed V and J ends, which lost 2 bases and 1 base, there was a span of 7 bases.

The chain links TRBV12-3 or TRBV12-4 to TRBJ1-1; no reliable D call. This CDR3 is built from 13 residues. With 3 bases removed from V and 4 bases from J, the gap between germline ends came to 9 bases. The CDR3 nucleotides read TGTGCCAGCAGTTTGGAGACCACCACTGAAGCTTTCTTT. Translating gives CASSLETTTEAFF.

This chain links TRBV21-1 with TRBJ2-5; the DNA was not compared with TRBD2, the D call given in the table. TRBV21-1 is termed a pseudogene. The length of the CDR3 is 15 residues. Here the CDR3 reads CASILPGLDHETQYF. CDR3 in DNA: TGTGCCAGCATTTTACCCGGACTAGATCATGAGACCCAGTACTTC.

The V and J genes are TRBV7-8 and TRBJ2-1; D might be TRBD2 (7 bases). The germline CDR1 and CDR2 sequences are SGHVS and FQNEAQ. Trimming shortened V by 10 bases and J by 0 bases, and 16 bases separated the two germline ends. The CDR3 has 15 residues. The CDR3 is CATAKGGYSYNEQFF. The CDR3 DNA is TGTGCCACCGCCAAGGGGGGGTACTCCTACAATGAGCAGTTCTTC.

This chain connects TRBV7-8 to TRBJ2-2, with TRBD2 matching 8 bases. The CDR3 consists of 16 residues. Germline CDR1 SGHVS, CDR2 FQNEAQ. The ends lost 4 bases at V and 5 bases at J; junction bases unmatched: 9. The CDR3 bases are TGTGCCAGCAGCTCCCGGACTAGCCAGGGGACCGGGGAGCTGTTTTTT. It encodes CASSSRTSQGTGELFF.

This clone occurred once. The chain recombines TRBV28 with TRBJ2-3, with 10 bases aligning to TRBD1. Germline V gene data show CDR1 as MDHEN and CDR2 as SYDVKM. The V gene end was trimmed by 3 bases and the J gene end by 5 bases; junction bases not matched to a gene: 2. CDR3 size: 14 residues. The CDR3 sequence: CASSFGTGVDTQYF. The CDR3, as DNA: TGTGCCAGCAGTTTTGGGACAGGGGTAGATACGCAGTATTTT.

The DNA of the CDR3 is TGTGCCAGCTCATCCTTCAGGTCAAGCTCTGGAAACACCATATATTTT. This gives the protein CASSSFRSSSGNTIYF. This sequence joins TRBV18 and TRBJ1-3; no reliable D call. Trimming removed 5 bases at V and 0 bases at J, with 14 bases between. The CDR3 extends over 16 amino acids. The germline CDR1 and CDR2 sequences are KGHSH and LQKENI.